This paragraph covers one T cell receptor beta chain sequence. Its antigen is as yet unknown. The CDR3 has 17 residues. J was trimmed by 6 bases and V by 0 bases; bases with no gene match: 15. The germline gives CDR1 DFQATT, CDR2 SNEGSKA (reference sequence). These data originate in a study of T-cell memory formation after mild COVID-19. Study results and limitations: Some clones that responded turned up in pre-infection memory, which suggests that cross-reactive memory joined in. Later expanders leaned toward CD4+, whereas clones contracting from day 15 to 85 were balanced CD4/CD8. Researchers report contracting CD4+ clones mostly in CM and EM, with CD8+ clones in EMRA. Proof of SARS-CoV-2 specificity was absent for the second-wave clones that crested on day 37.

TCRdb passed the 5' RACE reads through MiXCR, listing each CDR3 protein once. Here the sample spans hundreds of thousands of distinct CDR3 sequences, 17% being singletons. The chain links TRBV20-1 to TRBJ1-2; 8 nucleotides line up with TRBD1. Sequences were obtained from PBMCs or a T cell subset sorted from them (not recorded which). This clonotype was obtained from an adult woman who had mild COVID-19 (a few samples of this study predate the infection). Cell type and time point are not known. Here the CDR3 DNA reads TGCAGTGCTAGAGATCCCCCGTCAAGGACAGGGAACCATGGCTACACCTTC. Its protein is CSARDPPSRTGNHGYTF.